One T cell receptor (beta chain) is described in this entry. Antigen: not known. The data derive from a study of cytomegalovirus exposure and HLA in healthy donors. Across the study: Early on, a data release was issued that held tens of millions of unique TCRs from HLA-typed donors.

The PCR ran on 60 Vbeta and 13 Jbeta primers. Sequencing used immunoSEQ multiplex PCR; TCRdb keeps in-frame clones, though not all of them. Here the sample spans around 100,000 clones, roughly 72% being singletons. General study results and limits: In a later analysis, HLA-associated beta chains showed higher expansion and lower generation probabilities than comparable chains. For most TCR sequences rarity was the rule, although some public TCRs occurred in many donors.

The receptor was isolated from a woman between 18 and 30 years old in good health and CMV-seropositive. The material sequenced was PBMCs.

CDR3 protein: CASSGGASLAGTDTQYF. The CDR3 DNA reads as TGTGCCAGCAGTGGGGGAGCTTCCCTAGCCGGCACAGATACGCAGTATTTT. This rearrangement joins TRBV25-1 to TRBJ2-3; D may be TRBD2 (5 bases). With 4 bases removed from V and 1 base from J, the gap between germline ends came to 18 bases. Germline loops: CDR1 MGHDK, CDR2 SYGVNS. The CDR3 totals 17 residues.